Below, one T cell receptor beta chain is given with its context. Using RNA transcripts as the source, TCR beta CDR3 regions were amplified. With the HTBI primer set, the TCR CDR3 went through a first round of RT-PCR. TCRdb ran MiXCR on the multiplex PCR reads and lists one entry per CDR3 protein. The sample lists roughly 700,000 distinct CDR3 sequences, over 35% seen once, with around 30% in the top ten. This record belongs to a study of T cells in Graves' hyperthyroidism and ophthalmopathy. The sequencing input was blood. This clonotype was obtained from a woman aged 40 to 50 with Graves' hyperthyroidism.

The CDR3 DNA is TGCAGCTTCCAGGGCACTGAAGCTTTCTTT. The encoded protein is CSFQGTEAFF. V gene TRBV29-1 combines with J gene TRBJ1-1, with a possible D match to TRBD1 (5 bases). The CDR3 loop spans 10 amino acids. The V and J ends lost 8 bases and 4 bases respectively, with 8 bases between them. Germline V gene data show CDR1 as SQVTM and CDR2 as ANQGSEA.